The rows below give T cell receptor beta chains drawn from one sample of a study of T cell responses to AZD1222 COVID-19 vaccine. Clones were read by immunoSEQ multiplex PCR, and TCRdb kept only the in-frame ones, dropping some. Among about 130,000 clones listed, approximately 83% were seen once. The sample here was peripheral blood, taken on day 0 of AZD1222 vaccination. Receptors originate from an adult in good health. The CDR3 runs from the conserved cysteine through the conserved F or W. Fields, in order: D gene, J gene, V gene, clone size, CDR3 DNA, CDR3 protein. D genes are given only for firm matches. Clone size, where shown, is once, few, many, or a class for clones that have expanded.

d_gene: .
j_gene: TRBJ2-3
v_gene: TRBV12-3/TRBV12-4
abundance: .
CDR3nt: TGTGCCAGCACCTCCACAGATACGCAGTATTTT
CDR3aa: CASTSTDTQYF

d_gene: TRBD1
j_gene: TRBJ1-2
v_gene: TRBV11-2
abundance: .
CDR3nt: TGTGCCAGCAGCTCCGATCGAACAGGGGGGCACTATGGCTACACCTTC
CDR3aa: CASSSDRTGGHYGYTF

d_gene: TRBD2
j_gene: TRBJ2-7
v_gene: TRBV28
abundance: .
CDR3nt: TGTGCCAGCAGCCCCACTACCGGGGGGGGCTACGAGCAGTACTTC
CDR3aa: CASSPTTGGGYEQYF

d_gene: .
j_gene: TRBJ2-7
v_gene: TRBV29-1
abundance: .
CDR3nt: TGCAGCGTTGAAGGCCAGTCCGGGGACTCAATTTCCTACGAGCAGTACTTC
CDR3aa: CSVEGQSGDSISYEQYF

d_gene: .
j_gene: TRBJ1-1
v_gene: TRBV7-9
abundance: .
CDR3nt: TGTGCCAGCAGCCTAGTAAACACTGAAGCTTTCTTT
CDR3aa: CASSLVNTEAFF

d_gene: TRBD1
j_gene: TRBJ1-2
v_gene: TRBV4-2
abundance: .
CDR3nt: TGTGCCAGCAGACCTGCGGGCACAGGGGGCGTCTATGGCTACACCTTC
CDR3aa: CASRPAGTGGVYGYTF

d_gene: TRBD2
j_gene: TRBJ2-7
v_gene: TRBV7-9
abundance: .
CDR3nt: TGTGCCAGCAGTAGCGGGAGCTCCTACGAGCAGTACTTC
CDR3aa: CASSSGSSYEQYF

d_gene: .
j_gene: TRBJ2-2
v_gene: TRBV21-1
abundance: .
CDR3nt: TGTGCCAGCAGCAGCAGGCAACCTAAGCAGGTGTTCACCGGGGAGCTGTTTTTT
CDR3aa: CASSSRQPKQVFTGELFF

d_gene: .
j_gene: TRBJ1-5
v_gene: TRBV11-2
abundance: .
CDR3nt: TGTGCCAGCAGCTTCGGAGCGTATCAGCCCCAGCATTTT
CDR3aa: CASSFGAYQPQHF

d_gene: .
j_gene: TRBJ2-7
v_gene: TRBV14
abundance: .
CDR3nt: TGTGCCAGCAGCCTCGACTTAGGGAAGCAGTACTTC
CDR3aa: CASSLDLGKQYF

d_gene: .
j_gene: TRBJ2-2
v_gene: TRBV11-3
abundance: .
CDR3nt: TGTGCCAGCAGCTTAGATGGAAGGGTTGGGGAGCTGTTTTTT
CDR3aa: CASSLDGRVGELFF

d_gene: .
j_gene: TRBJ1-1
v_gene: TRBV7-5
abundance: few
CDR3nt: TGTGCCAGAAGCCTCGACCCGGGGGCTGGGACAGTCGATGTTGGGAGCAGGTTGGGCACTGAAGCTTTCTTT
CDR3aa: CARSLDPGAGTVDVGSRLGTEAFF

d_gene: .
j_gene: TRBJ2-7
v_gene: TRBV21-1
abundance: .
CDR3nt: TGTGCCAGCAGCAAAGTGGGACAGGAATCCTACGAGCAGTACTTC
CDR3aa: CASSKVGQESYEQYF

d_gene: TRBD1
j_gene: TRBJ2-7
v_gene: TRBV7-9
abundance: .
CDR3nt: TGTGCCAGCAGCCCCCGGACAGGGGAGGGCGAGCAGTACTTC
CDR3aa: CASSPRTGEGEQYF

d_gene: TRBD1
j_gene: TRBJ2-1
v_gene: TRBV18
abundance: .
CDR3nt: TGTGCCAGCTCACCACGAGGGACAGGGGGCTCCAATGAGCAGTTCTTC
CDR3aa: CASSPRGTGGSNEQFF

d_gene: .
j_gene: TRBJ1-1
v_gene: TRBV6-5
abundance: .
CDR3nt: TGTGCCAGCAGTTACTCGTTGGGTGGGACTGAAGCTTTCTTT
CDR3aa: CASSYSLGGTEAFF

d_gene: TRBD2
j_gene: TRBJ2-3
v_gene: TRBV7-6
abundance: .
CDR3nt: TGTGCCAGCAGCGGGAGGGCAGGTTCGGATACGCAGTATTTT
CDR3aa: CASSGRAGSDTQYF

d_gene: TRBD2
j_gene: TRBJ2-4
v_gene: TRBV10-2
abundance: once
CDR3nt: TGCGCCAGCAGCCCGAACCTAGCGGGAGGGCCCGGTGGCATTCAGTACTTC
CDR3aa: CASSPNLAGGPGGIQYF

d_gene: .
j_gene: TRBJ1-5
v_gene: TRBV6-5
abundance: .
CDR3nt: TGTGCCAGCAGTTACTCGAGGCTTGGGAATCAGCCCCAGCATTTT
CDR3aa: CASSYSRLGNQPQHF

d_gene: .
j_gene: TRBJ2-4
v_gene: TRBV4-1
abundance: .
CDR3nt: TGCGCCAGCAGCCAAGATCTCCTGATTCAGTACTTC
CDR3aa: CASSQDLLIQYF

d_gene: .
j_gene: TRBJ1-1
v_gene: TRBV18
abundance: .
CDR3nt: TGTGCCAGCTCACCAGGGGGTCTTTACACTGAAGCTTTCTTT
CDR3aa: CASSPGGLYTEAFF

d_gene: .
j_gene: TRBJ1-1
v_gene: TRBV27
abundance: few
CDR3nt: TGTGCCAGCAGTGGATTGGGGGGGACTGAAGCTTTCTTT
CDR3aa: CASSGLGGTEAFF

d_gene: TRBD1
j_gene: TRBJ2-7
v_gene: TRBV18
abundance: .
CDR3nt: TGTGCCAGCTCACCCCCTACTAAGACAGGGGACTACGAGCAGTACTTC
CDR3aa: CASSPPTKTGDYEQYF

d_gene: .
j_gene: TRBJ1-1
v_gene: TRBV10-3
abundance: .
CDR3nt: TGTGCCATCAGTGAGTCGACAGCTATCATGAACACTGAAGCTTTCTTT
CDR3aa: CAISESTAIMNTEAFF

d_gene: .
j_gene: TRBJ1-1
v_gene: TRBV19
abundance: once
CDR3nt: TGTGCCAGTAGTATGTTTGGGACGATGAACACTGAAGCTTTCTTT
CDR3aa: CASSMFGTMNTEAFF

d_gene: TRBD1
j_gene: TRBJ2-7
v_gene: TRBV28
abundance: few
CDR3nt: TGTGCCAGCAGTGAAATAGGGGACAGGGTGGGATACGAGCAGTACTTC
CDR3aa: CASSEIGDRVGYEQYF

d_gene: .
j_gene: TRBJ1-1
v_gene: TRBV5-1
abundance: .
CDR3nt: TGCGCCAGCAGCTTGGAAGGGTTAAGGGGGAACACTGAAGCTTTCTTT
CDR3aa: CASSLEGLRGNTEAFF

d_gene: TRBD1
j_gene: TRBJ1-2
v_gene: TRBV6-4
abundance: .
CDR3nt: TGTGCCAGCAGTGAACAGGGGGTCGGCTACACCTTC
CDR3aa: CASSEQGVGYTF

d_gene: TRBD1
j_gene: TRBJ1-1
v_gene: TRBV10-3
abundance: .
CDR3nt: TGTGCCATCAGTGAGCAAGGGACAGGGGGCCGAACTGAAGCTTTCTTT
CDR3aa: CAISEQGTGGRTEAFF

d_gene: TRBD1
j_gene: TRBJ1-5
v_gene: TRBV5-6
abundance: .
CDR3nt: TGTGCCAGCAGCTGGGGGACAGACAATCAGCCCCAGCATTTT
CDR3aa: CASSWGTDNQPQHF

d_gene: .
j_gene: TRBJ1-2
v_gene: TRBV30
abundance: .
CDR3nt: TGTGCCTGGAGTGTACTTCTCGGGCGCTACACCTTC
CDR3aa: CAWSVLLGRYTF